The source of this T cell receptor (beta chain) is a study of cytomegalovirus exposure and HLA in healthy donors. Study-wide context: In terms of ancestry, the Caucasian-associated cluster contained roughly 81% of the approximately 400 genotyped donors.

The PCR contained 60 Vbeta and 13 Jbeta primers. TCRdb's copy holds only in-frame clones and misses some; the assay was immunoSEQ multiplex PCR. The profile shows some 55,000 clones, about 79% of them singletons. CDR3 size: 11 residues. Looked up from germline, CDR1 is SNHLY and CDR2 is FYNNEI. V was cut by 6 bases and J by 1 base, with 3 bases left in between. This clone was recorded only once. Material: PBMCs. The clonotype originates from a man aged 35 to 55 in good health and CMV-seronegative. V gene TRBV2 combines with J gene TRBJ1-1; no reliable D call. The DNA for the CDR3 is TGTGCCAGCAGACAGAACACTGAAGCTTTCTTT. This codes for CASRQNTEAFF.